This T cell receptor (beta chain) was obtained from a study of CD8 T cells in Susac syndrome. The germline V and J ends were trimmed by 6 bases and 2 bases, with 20 bases remaining between them. CDR3 length equals 16 residues. CDR1 and CDR2 (germline): KGHSH, LQKENI. RNA amounts of about 0.5 to 1 ug underwent reverse transcription with random hexamers. Amplification of TCR beta CDR3 across 54 Vbeta and 13 Jbeta was performed with immunoSEQ multiplex PCR. TCRdb re-called the immunoSEQ multiplex PCR reads with MiXCR, one entry per CDR3 protein. The table records roughly 190,000 distinct CDR3 sequences, about 95% of them present only once. CD8+ and CD4+ T cells from blood underwent TCR beta sequencing, which was carried out in a high-throughput format. Controls were healthy donors (matched for age and sex). Negative isolation yielded CD4+ and CD8+ T cells, and FACS enriched TEMRA cells.

This sequence was found in a human donor in good health. The specimen was CD4+ T cells from PBMCs. The chain recombines TRBV18 with TRBJ2-7; weak D call: TRBD2 (6 bases). The CDR3 loop reads CASSPPRGTGTYEQYF. As DNA, the CDR3 is TGTGCCAGCTCTCCCCCCCGCGGGACTGGAACCTACGAGCAGTACTTC.